One T cell receptor (beta chain) is described in this entry. What it recognizes is unknown. The trim removed 4 bases at V and 5 bases at J, leaving 9 bases unmatched. Per the germline V gene, CDR1 is SNHLY and CDR2 is FYNNEI. The CDR3 is made up of 15 amino acids. The entry originates in a study of cytomegalovirus exposure and HLA in healthy donors. Study results and limitations: It was confirmed in vitro that a few of the CMV-associated chains were specific for CMV antigens. For most TCR beta V segments, an earlier analysis put the productive rate at about 87% or about 30% of the time.

A multiplex PCR was run with 60 Vbeta primers and 13 Jbeta primers. Assay: immunoSEQ multiplex PCR; the TCRdb copy retains only in-frame clones and omits some. The listing contains over 100,000 clones. Sample: PBMCs. The clonotype comes from a man aged 25 to 45 in good health and CMV-seronegative. The V call is TRBV2, the J call TRBJ2-7; 9 bases match TRBD2. Written as DNA, the CDR3 is TGTGCCAGCAGTGGTCGGCGGGGGGGCGTCGACGAGCAGTACTTC. Translating gives CASSGRRGGVDEQYF.